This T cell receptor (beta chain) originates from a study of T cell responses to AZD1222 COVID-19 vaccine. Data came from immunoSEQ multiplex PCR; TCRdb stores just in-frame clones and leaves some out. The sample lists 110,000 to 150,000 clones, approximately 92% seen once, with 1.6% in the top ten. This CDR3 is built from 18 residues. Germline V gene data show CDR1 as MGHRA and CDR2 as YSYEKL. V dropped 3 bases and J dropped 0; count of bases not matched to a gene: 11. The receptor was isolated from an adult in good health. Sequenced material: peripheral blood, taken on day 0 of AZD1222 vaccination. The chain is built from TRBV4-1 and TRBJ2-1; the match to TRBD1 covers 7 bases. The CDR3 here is CASSHALNRQGSYNEQFF. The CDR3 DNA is TGCGCCAGCAGCCATGCCTTGAACCGACAGGGCTCCTACAATGAGCAGTTCTTC.